This T cell receptor beta chain derives from a study of regulatory T cells in long-lasting Graves disease. Noted time point: newly diagnosed GD, antithyroid drugs for less than 3 months. The TCR library used RNA extracted from PBMCs. Germline CDR1 reads LNHNV; CDR2 reads YYDKDF (reference sequence). Trimming took off 5 bases at V and 7 bases at J, with 18 bases between the two ends. CDR3 length: 14 amino acids. Assembly of TCR beta libraries relied on iRepertoire HTBI primers together with Arm-PCR of CDR3 regions. One entry per CDR3 protein, called by TCRdb with MiXCR from the multiplex PCR reads. Seen here are approximately 470,000 distinct CDR3 sequences, roughly 16% observed once, and the top ten hold 10% to 15%. The study, taken as a whole, reports: TRBV28 was favored in persistent disease, as were TRBJ1-2 and TRBJ2-5.

This clonotype was seen ten or more times. Antigen unknown. These data were also reused for a study on T cells in Graves' hyperthyroidism and ophthalmopathy. That work states: Expanded thyroid clonotypes (above 0.001) were mostly also found in blood.

The TCR comes from a man aged 35 to 55 with Graves disease. V usage is TRBV15 and J usage is TRBJ2-7; perhaps TRBD2 as D (6 bases). Material: peripheral blood mononuclear cells (PBMCs), obtained at new diagnosis, from a patient treated with antithyroid drugs. The CDR3 DNA reads as TGTGCCACCAGCTTCCGGGCCCCCGCGGGGGAGCAGTACTTC. Protein: CATSFRAPAGEQYF.